One T cell receptor (beta chain) is described in this entry. Germline CDR1 LNHNV, CDR2 YYDKDF (reference sequence). The CDR3 length is 12 residues. V trimming: 5 bases; J trimming: 7 bases; junction bases outside the gene matches: 4. During active infection, Seattle patients enrolled and were then monitored through disease. This sample stems from a study of blood T cell repertoires in COVID-19. At the level of the study: COVID-19 samples, acute and convalescent, were from the United States, Italy and Spain.

In the authors' workflow: Reference gene primer amplification gave estimated nucleated cell counts. Libraries were prepared by immunoSEQ multiplex PCR; TCRdb keeps only in-frame clonotypes and omits some of them. The V and J calls and clone size were taken over from that table, and D and trimming were inferred from the DNA. The sample contains 200,000 to 250,000 clones, 75% to 85% of which appear only once. This chain connects TRBV15 to TRBJ1-2; 7 bases are a match to TRBD1. The clonotype originates from an older woman with COVID-19, enrolled during active disease. Source material: peripheral blood. CDR3: CATSVNRGGYTF. The CDR3 nucleotides are TGTGCCACCAGCGTTAACAGGGGTGGCTACACCTTC.